Below, 17 T cell receptor beta chains from the same sample are listed, as sequenced in a study of glioma-infiltrating T cells after dendritic cell vaccination. TCRdb's copy holds only in-frame clones and misses some; the assay was immunoSEQ multiplex PCR. Of about 92,000 clones in the sample, about nine tenths were seen once. The sequencing here drew on blood, taken before dendritic cell vaccination. Source of these receptors: a human donor with glioblastoma.

The chain carries TRBV7-2 and TRBJ1-2; 9 nucleotides line up with TRBD1. CDR1 SGHTA and CDR2 FQGNSA come from the germline V gene. The ends lost 6 bases at V and 4 bases at J; junction bases unmatched: 6. This CDR3 has 14 amino acids. The CDR3 DNA sequence: TGTGCCAGCAGAGCGACAGGGGGGAGCTATGGCTACACCTTC. Translating it yields CASRATGGSYGYTF.

This clone was recorded a few times. The rearrangement uses TRBV29-1 and TRBJ2-7, with 9 nucleotides matching TRBD1. Trimming took 4 bases from V and 2 from J; bases not matched to a gene: 3. The CDR3 runs 13 residues. CDR1 and CDR2 from the germline V gene are SQVTM and ANQGSEA. DNA of the CDR3: TGCAGCGTTGTTGGACAGGGGCCCTACGAGCAGTACTTC. This translates into CSVVGQGPYEQYF.

The chain couples TRBV15 to TRBJ1-1, with D possibly TRBD1 on 6 matching bases. The CDR3 has 17 amino acids. V lost 0 bases and J 0 bases, leaving 14 bases between the germline ends. CDR1 and CDR2 (germline): LNHNV, YYDKDF (reference sequence). CDR3 DNA sequence: TGTGCCACCAGCAGAGATGCAGGGACAATCATGAACACTGAAGCTTTCTTT. This translates into CATSRDAGTIMNTEAFF.

The V gene is TRBV7-9, the J gene TRBJ1-5, with D uncertain. Per germline, CDR1 SEHNR and CDR2 FQNEAQ (reference sequence). The CDR3 loop spans 11 amino acids. The ends were cut back, 4 bases at V and 9 bases at J, with 7 bases in the middle. The CDR3 DNA reads TGTGCCAGCAGCTCCCCCGGGCCCCAGCATTTT. Translated, it gives CASSSPGPQHF.

The rearrangement links TRBV4-3 to TRBJ2-1, with D tentatively TRBD1 (6 bases). Looked up from germline, CDR1 is LGHNA and CDR2 is YSLEER. V dropped 3 bases and J dropped 12 bases, with 24 bases sitting between them. CDR3 length: 16 residues. CDR3 loop: CASSQGHSSQGWGQFF. CDR3 coding DNA: TGCGCCAGCAGCCAGGGACATTCGTCACAGGGTTGGGGGCAGTTCTTC.

This chain joins TRBV5-1 and TRBJ2-5; TRBD1 might be the D (7 bases). The CDR3 consists of 14 residues. Trimming stripped 3 bases from V and 5 bases from J, with 14 bases between. Germline CDR1 is SGHRS and CDR2 is YFSETQ. CDR3 sequence: CASSWETGRETQYF. In DNA form, the CDR3 reads TGCGCCAGCAGCTGGGAGACAGGGAGGGAGACCCAGTACTTC.

The chain combines TRBV5-1 with TRBJ2-5, with D possibly being TRBD2 (5 bases). This CDR3 has 14 residues. V was clipped by 4 bases and J by 5 bases, with 15 bases between them. Per germline, CDR1 SGHRS and CDR2 YFSETQ. CDR3 DNA sequence: TGCGCCAGCAGCCCTGGAGGACTTCCCGAGACCCAGTACTTC. This encodes CASSPGGLPETQYF.

This clone showed up just a few times. This chain connects TRBV28 to TRBJ2-3; 8 bases fit TRBD1. This CDR3 region has 13 residues. Trimming at V came to 8 bases and at J to 5 bases, leaving 6 bases not matched to a gene. Looked up from germline, CDR1 is MDHEN and CDR2 is SYDVKM. CDR3 loop: CASLGQGRDTQYF. CDR3 DNA sequence: TGTGCCAGCCTCGGACAGGGAAGAGATACGCAGTATTTT.

The J gene is TRBJ1-1, the V gene TRBV9; D gene uncertain. The CDR3 is 13 residues long. Germline CDR1 reads SGDLS; CDR2 reads YYNGEE. Trimming removed 3 bases at V and 0 bases at J, with 6 bases between. CDR3 coding DNA: TGTGCCAGCAGCGACAGTCTGAACACTGAAGCTTTCTTT. Translated: CASSDSLNTEAFF.

This chain joins TRBV5-6 and TRBJ2-3; 11 bases agree with TRBD1. The CDR3 covers 15 residues. The germline V gene encodes CDR1 SGHDT and CDR2 YYEEEE. The ends lost 1 base at V and 4 bases at J; junction bases unmatched: 2. CDR3 nucleotide sequence: TGTGCCAGCAGCTTGCGGGGACAGGGGGCAGATACGCAGTATTTT. Translated, it gives CASSLRGQGADTQYF.

The rearrangement joins TRBV28 to TRBJ1-5; 8 nucleotides align to TRBD1. Germline CDR1 is MDHEN and CDR2 is SYDVKM. The length of the CDR3 is 15 residues. The trim removed 2 bases at V and 6 bases at J, leaving 6 bases unmatched. The CDR3 DNA reads TGTGCCAGCAGTTTAGGACAGGGTTTTCGTCAGCCCCAGCATTTT. It yields the protein CASSLGQGFRQPQHF. Variable domain in full (rest from reference TRBV28 and TRBJ1-5): DVKVTQSSRYLVKRTGEKVFLECVQDMDHENMFWYRQDPGLGLRLIYFSYDVKMKEKGDIPEGYSVSREKKERFSLILESASTNQTSMYLCASSLGQGFRQPQHFGDGTRLSIL.

This chain joins TRBV9 and TRBJ2-7; 12 bases are shared with TRBD1. Looked up from germline, CDR1 is SGDLS and CDR2 is YYNGEE. There are 14 residues in the CDR3. Trimming took 3 bases from V and 6 from J; bases not matched to a gene: 4. Here the CDR3 DNA reads TGTGCCAGCAGCGGAGGGGACAGGGGGCGCGAGCAGTACTTC. Translated, it gives CASSGGDRGREQYF.

The V call is TRBV7-3, the J call TRBJ2-1, with 15 bases identical to TRBD2. Unmatched junction bases numbered 4, after V lost 2 bases and J lost 5 bases. This CDR3 comprises 17 residues. The germline V gene has CDR1 SGHTA and CDR2 FQGTGA. As DNA, the CDR3 is TGTGCCAGCAGCTTACGGGGACTAGCGGGAGGAGACAATGAGCAGTTCTTC. Amino acid sequence: CASSLRGLAGGDNEQFF.

This sequence joins TRBV18 and TRBJ2-2; the match to TRBD2 covers 10 bases. CDR1 is KGHSH, CDR2 LQKENI, per germline. V was pared by 5 bases and J by 6 bases, with 6 bases of the junction left unmatched. This CDR3 has 15 residues. CDR3 sequence: CASSEGLAMPGELFF. Here the CDR3 DNA reads TGTGCCAGCTCAGAGGGACTAGCGATGCCCGGGGAGCTGTTTTTT.

The J gene is TRBJ2-1, the V gene TRBV6-5, with 14 bases fitting TRBD2. Unmatched junction bases numbered 11, after V lost 4 bases and J lost 12 bases. The CDR3 spans 16 residues. The V gene's germline CDR1 is MNHEY and CDR2 SVGAGI. DNA of the CDR3: TGTGCCAGCAGTTCCCAAGGACTAGCGGGAGGCCCAGGGCAGTTCTTC. Residues: CASSSQGLAGGPGQFF.

This clone was seen more than once but under ten times. The genes are TRBV7-9 and TRBJ1-5; D is ambiguous. Germline values: CDR1 SEHNR, CDR2 FQNEAQ (reference sequence). This CDR3 contains 12 residues. V shed 5 bases and J shed 6 bases, with 8 bases lying between them. Written as DNA, the CDR3 is TGTGCCAGCAGCCTAGGCGGTCAGCCCCAGCATTTT. Protein product: CASSLGGQPQHF.

The chain has TRBV7-9 and TRBJ2-3; 9 positions agree with TRBD2. CDR1 SEHNR and CDR2 FQNEAQ come from the germline V gene (reference sequence). The ends lost 3 bases at V and 2 bases at J; junction bases unmatched: 6. CDR3 length: 16 amino acids. The CDR3 here is CASSLLAGTLTDTQYF. The CDR3 DNA reads as TGTGCCAGCAGCTTGCTAGCGGGGACTCTCACAGATACGCAGTATTTT.